The 11 T cell receptor beta chains given below trace back to one sample, sequenced in a study of blood T cell repertoires in COVID-19. TCRdb keeps only in-frame clones here, not all; method: immunoSEQ multiplex PCR. The table includes 30,000 to 40,000 clones, 85% detected once. The material sequenced was peripheral blood. The source is an older woman with active COVID-19.

This clone was seen only a few times. This chain uses TRBV6-4 with TRBJ2-7; D is perhaps TRBD2 (5 bases). V gave up 2 bases and J gave up 1 base, with 12 bases separating them. In germline, CDR1 is MRHNA, CDR2 SNTAGT. The CDR3 has 15 amino acids. This CDR3 is CASSDRGPTSYEQYF. The CDR3 nucleotides read TGTGCCAGCAGTGACCGCGGGCCTACTTCCTACGAGCAGTACTTC.

This chain connects TRBV30 to TRBJ1-2; D gene uncertain. V dropped 0 bases and J dropped 8 bases, with 13 bases sitting between them. This CDR3 is 13 amino acids long. The germline CDR1 and CDR2 sequences are GTSNPN and SVGIG (reference sequence). In DNA, the CDR3 is TGTGCCTGGAGTGTAATCGGAGGCGGGGGCTACACCTTC. This sequence encodes CAWSVIGGGGYTF.

J is TRBJ1-5 and V is TRBV6-5, with 7 bases that match TRBD1. Germline V CDR1 and CDR2: MNHEY, SVGAGI. The CDR3 spans 16 residues. The V gene end was trimmed by 4 bases and the J gene end by 1 base; junction bases not matched to a gene: 7. The CDR3 DNA is TGTGCCAGCAGTTGGTACGGGACAGCCAGCAATCAGCCCCAGCATTTT. Protein: CASSWYGTASNQPQHF.

This clone was recorded a few times. V gene TRBV2 combines with J gene TRBJ1-5, with 7 nucleotides matching TRBD1. CDR1 SNHLY and CDR2 FYNNEI come from the germline V gene. CDR3 length: 15 residues. Trimming cost V 6 bases and J 0 bases; bases outside gene matches: 5. The CDR3 loop reads CASRAGQYSNQPQHF. In nucleotides, the CDR3 is TGTGCCAGCAGGGCGGGACAGTATAGCAATCAGCCCCAGCATTTT.

The gene calls are TRBV25-1 and TRBJ2-7; D is possibly TRBD2 (6 bases). Germline-derived CDR1 and CDR2 are MGHDK and SYGVNS. The V and J ends lost 6 bases and 4 bases respectively, with 13 bases between them. There are 13 residues in the CDR3. The CDR3: CASSRLGGYEQYF. The CDR3 DNA reads TGTGCCAGCAGCAGACTAGGCGGTTACGAGCAGTACTTC.

The chain joins TRBV30 to TRBJ2-7; 11 bases fit TRBD2. Per germline, CDR1 GTSNPN and CDR2 SVGIG (reference sequence). The CDR3 is 15 residues long. V shed 1 base and J 3 bases; nucleotides not matched to a gene: 5. Here the CDR3 reads CAWSALGLAVYEQYF. Written as DNA, the CDR3 is TGTGCCTGGAGTGCTCTGGGACTAGCGGTCTACGAGCAGTACTTC.

This rearrangement joins TRBV5-1 to TRBJ1-4, with D perhaps TRBD1 (6 bases). CDR1 is SGHRS and CDR2 is YFSETQ in the germline V gene. The V end was cut by 3 bases, the J end by 3 bases, with 12 bases between. The CDR3 runs 15 residues. DNA of the CDR3: TGCGCCAGCAGCTCCATGACAGGACCTAATGAAAAACTGTTTTTT. Amino acid sequence: CASSSMTGPNEKLFF.

DNA for the CDR3: TGTGCCTGGAGCCTATTCAGGGCCACTGAAGCTTTCTTT. This codes for CAWSLFRATEAFF. The rearrangement joins TRBV30 to TRBJ1-1; weak D call: TRBD1 (5 bases). CDR3 size: 13 residues. Germline loops: CDR1 GTSNPN, CDR2 SVGIG (reference sequence). Trimming left V 3 bases short and J 4 bases short, with 12 bases between.

The genes are TRBV6-6 and TRBJ1-3; a possible D gene is TRBD1 (5 bases). V was clipped by 8 bases and J by 4 bases, with 12 bases between them. The CDR3 loop spans 13 amino acids. Per germline, CDR1 MNHNY and CDR2 SVGAGI (reference sequence). The CDR3 region is CASSQGRGNTIYF. In nucleotides, the CDR3 is TGTGCCAGCTCTCAGGGTCGCGGAAACACCATATATTTT.

This clone was detected only once. The chain is built from TRBV10-1 and TRBJ2-1, with 10 bases aligning to TRBD1. Germline V gene lookup returns CDR1 WNHNN and CDR2 SYGVQD (reference sequence). J was trimmed by 5 bases and V by 3 bases; bases with no gene match: 7. This CDR3 has 16 residues. In DNA form, the CDR3 reads TGCGCCAGCAGTGACTTCGGACAGGGGGGTAACAATGAGCAGTTCTTC. This codes for CASSDFGQGGNNEQFF.

The genes are TRBV19 and TRBJ1-5; 9 positions match TRBD1. Germline CDR1 is LNHDA and CDR2 is SQIVND (reference sequence). Trimming removed 4 bases from V and 3 bases from J; junction bases left unmatched: 10. CDR3 length: 17 amino acids. The CDR3 is CASSRTGQGTSNQPQHF. CDR3 DNA: TGTGCCAGTAGTAGAACCGGACAGGGGACTTCCAATCAGCCCCAGCATTTT.